This TCR beta chain originates from a study of T cells after yellow fever vaccination. Whole-study context: Researchers used SMART-Seq v4 Ultra Low Input to prepare fractions that had low cell numbers.

A few counts support this clonotype. Its specificity is not known. J was trimmed by 8 bases and V by 5 bases; bases with no gene match: 6. The germline V gene has CDR1 DFQATT and CDR2 SNEGSKA (reference sequence). The CDR3 covers 12 residues. TCRdb fed the 5' RACE reads into MiXCR, producing one record per CDR3 protein. In the table there are about 210,000 distinct CDR3 sequences, about 3% of which are singletons. Study-wide findings and caveats: Weaker, the secondary response peaked sooner, at day 5 versus 15. Sorted repertoires could include abundant contaminating clonotypes from bulk cells.

Here the sequenced sample was CD4+ T cells sorted from PBMCs, taken 10 days after the yellow fever booster vaccination. The chain has TRBV20-1 and TRBJ2-3; 8 bases are a match to TRBD2. The sequence derives from a man younger than 35 who received the YFV17D yellow fever vaccine. The CDR3, as DNA: TGCAGTGCTTCGGGGGGGCCGTTTACGCAGTATTTT. This translates into CSASGGPFTQYF.